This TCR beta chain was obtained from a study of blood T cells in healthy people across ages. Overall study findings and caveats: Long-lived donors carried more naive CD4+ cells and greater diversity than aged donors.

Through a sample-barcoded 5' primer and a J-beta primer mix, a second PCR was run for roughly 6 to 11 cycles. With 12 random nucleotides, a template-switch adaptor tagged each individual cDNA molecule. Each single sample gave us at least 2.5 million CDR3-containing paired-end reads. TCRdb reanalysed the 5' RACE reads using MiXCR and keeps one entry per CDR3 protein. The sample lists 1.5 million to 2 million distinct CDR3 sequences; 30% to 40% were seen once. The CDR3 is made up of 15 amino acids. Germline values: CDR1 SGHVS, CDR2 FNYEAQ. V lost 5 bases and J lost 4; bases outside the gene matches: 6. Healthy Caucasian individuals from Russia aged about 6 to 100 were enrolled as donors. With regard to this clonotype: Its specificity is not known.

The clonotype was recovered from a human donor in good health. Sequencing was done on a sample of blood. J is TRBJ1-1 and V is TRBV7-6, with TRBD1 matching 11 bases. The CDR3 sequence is CASSRDRGWGTEAFF. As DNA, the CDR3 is TGTGCCAGCAGCCGGGACAGGGGGTGGGGCACTGAAGCTTTCTTT.